Following are 10 T cell receptor beta chains from one sample sequenced in a study of T cell responses to AZD1222 COVID-19 vaccine. The table came from immunoSEQ multiplex PCR; TCRdb's copy has only in-frame clones and leaves some out. Altogether about 100,000 clones are present, around nine tenths being singletons, with the ten largest covering about 16%. The material was peripheral blood, obtained on day 0 of AZD1222 vaccination. These receptors came from an adult in good health.

V gene TRBV3-1 (or the pseudogene TRBV3-2) combines with J gene TRBJ2-3; D may be TRBD2 (7 bases). CDR3 length: 20 residues. Trimming took off 1 base at V and 1 base at J, with 24 bases between the two ends. Germline V lookup: CDR1 LGHDT, CDR2 YNNKEL (reference sequence). Here the CDR3 DNA reads TGTGCCAGCAGCCAAGCCCGTTCGAGGGGGGGCTTCGGCGGCACAGATACGCAGTATTTT. Translation: CASSQARSRGGFGGTDTQYF.

Within the sample, this clone is medium-sized. The sample contains more than one DNA sequence encoding this CDR3. The chain combines TRBV7-9 with TRBJ1-1; possibly TRBD1 for D (6 bases). Germline V gives CDR1 SEHNR, CDR2 FQNEAQ (reference sequence). This CDR3 comprises 13 residues. With 5 bases removed from V and 3 bases from J, the gap between germline ends came to 10 bases. The CDR3 sequence: CASSPPGDTEAFF. CDR3 coding DNA: TGTGCCAGCAGCCCCCCAGGGGACACTGAAGCTTTCTTT.

This chain connects TRBV5-1 to TRBJ1-1; maybe TRBD1 (5 bases). With 4 bases removed from V and 4 bases from J, the gap between germline ends came to 14 bases. Germline V gene data show CDR1 as SGHRS and CDR2 as YFSETQ. CDR3 length equals 14 residues. The CDR3 sequence is CASSLGTRSTEAFF. The CDR3 bases are TGCGCCAGCAGCCTCGGGACTAGGAGCACTGAAGCTTTCTTT.

This chain connects TRBV5-1 to TRBJ1-4, with 7 bases that match TRBD1. The germline gives CDR1 SGHRS, CDR2 YFSETQ. V was clipped by 4 bases and J by 3 bases; unmatched bases: 6. This CDR3 spans 15 amino acids. The CDR3 region has the DNA TGCGCCAGCAGCCCAGGGGGAAGTCCTAATGAAAAACTGTTTTTT. Translation: CASSPGGSPNEKLFF. The variable domain in full, with the rest retrieved from reference TRBV5-1 and TRBJ1-4, is KAGVTQTPRYLIKTRGQQVTLSCSPISGHRSVSWYQQTPGQGLQFLFEYFSETQRNKGNFPGRFSGRQFSNSRSEMNVSTLELGDSALYLCASSPGGSPNEKLFFGSGTQLSVL.

The chain combines TRBV5-8 with TRBJ2-2; a weak D match, TRBD2 (5 bases). This CDR3 is 15 amino acids long. V dropped 5 bases and J dropped 0 bases, with 11 bases sitting between them. CDR1 is SGHTS, CDR2 YDEGEE, per germline. CDR3 residues: CASSLGVANTGELFF. CDR3 bases: TGTGCCAGCAGTCTGGGAGTCGCGAACACCGGGGAGCTGTTTTTT.

The chain is built from TRBV5-1 and TRBJ1-1, with unresolved D. Germline V gives CDR1 SGHRS, CDR2 YFSETQ. Between the trimmed V and J ends, which lost 0 bases and 1 base, there was a span of 13 bases. This CDR3 has 16 amino acids. The CDR3 reads CASSLGSAKRNTEAFF. The CDR3 DNA reads TGCGCCAGCAGCTTGGGGTCCGCGAAACGGAACACTGAAGCTTTCTTT.

CDR3 region: CASSVGQGNWGYTF. CDR3 DNA sequence: TGTGCCAGCAGCGTAGGACAGGGGAATTGGGGCTACACCTTC. V usage is TRBV9 and J usage is TRBJ1-2; 8 nucleotides line up with TRBD1. The CDR3 is made up of 14 amino acids. V lost 0 bases to trimming and J lost 8 bases; unmatched junction nucleotides: 6. Germline V gene data show CDR1 as SGDLS and CDR2 as YYNGEE. The full variable domain, its missing parts supplied by reference TRBV9 and TRBJ1-2, is DSGVTQTPKHLITATGQRVTLRCSPRSGDLSVYWYQQSLDQGLQFLIQYYNGEERAKGNILERFSAQQFPDLHSELNLSSLELGDSALYFCASSVGQGNWGYTFGSGTRLTVV.

The rearrangement uses TRBV19 and TRBJ1-2; 7 bases align to TRBD1. This CDR3 spans 14 amino acids. V dropped 4 bases and J dropped 6; count of bases not matched to a gene: 8. From germline, CDR1 is LNHDA and CDR2 SQIVND (reference sequence). This CDR3 is CASSTPADRNGYTF. CDR3 nucleotide sequence: TGTGCCAGTAGTACCCCCGCGGACAGGAATGGCTACACCTTC.

The chain is built from TRBV28 and TRBJ2-7; D remains unclear. The CDR3 extends over 13 amino acids. With 6 bases removed from V and 1 base from J, the gap between germline ends came to 10 bases. Germline CDR1 reads MDHEN; CDR2 reads SYDVKM. The CDR3 reads CASRSGRSYEQYF. The CDR3 DNA follows: TGTGCCAGCAGGTCGGGCAGGTCCTACGAGCAGTACTTC. Supplemented by reference TRBV28 and TRBJ2-7, the full variable domain reads DVKVTQSSRYLVKRTGEKVFLECVQDMDHENMFWYRQDPGLGLRLIYFSYDVKMKEKGDIPEGYSVSREKKERFSLILESASTNQTSMYLCASRSGRSYEQYFGPGTRLTVT.

The chain has TRBV5-1 and TRBJ2-1; TRBD2 matches 10 bases. This CDR3 is built from 17 residues. Germline assignment: CDR1 SGHRS and CDR2 YFSETQ. The trim removed 0 bases at V and 12 bases at J, leaving 15 bases unmatched. The DNA of the CDR3 is TGCGCCAGCAGCTTGGCCGGGCGATTAGCGGGAGGTTTAGGGCAGTTCTTC. Protein sequence: CASSLAGRLAGGLGQFF.